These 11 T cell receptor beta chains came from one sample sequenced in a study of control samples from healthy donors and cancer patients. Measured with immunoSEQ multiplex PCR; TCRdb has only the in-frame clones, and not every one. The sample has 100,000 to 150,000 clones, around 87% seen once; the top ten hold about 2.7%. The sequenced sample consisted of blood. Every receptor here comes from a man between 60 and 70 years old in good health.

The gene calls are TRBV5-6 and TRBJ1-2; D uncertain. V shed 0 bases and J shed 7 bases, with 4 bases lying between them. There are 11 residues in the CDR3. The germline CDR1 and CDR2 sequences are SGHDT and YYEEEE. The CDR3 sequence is CASSLEAGYTF. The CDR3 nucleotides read TGTGCCAGCAGCTTGGAAGCTGGCTACACCTTC. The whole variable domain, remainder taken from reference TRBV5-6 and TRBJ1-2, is DAGVTQSPTHLIKTRGQQVTLRCSPKSGHDTVSWYQQALGQGPQFIFQYYEEEERQRGNFPDRFSGHQFPNYSSELNVNALLLGDSALYLCASSLEAGYTFGSGTRLTVV.

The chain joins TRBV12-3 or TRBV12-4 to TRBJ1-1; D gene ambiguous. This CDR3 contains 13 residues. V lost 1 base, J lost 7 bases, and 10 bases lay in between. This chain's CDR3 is CASSLVSVGEAFF. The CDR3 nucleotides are TGTGCCAGCAGTTTAGTGTCAGTGGGTGAAGCTTTCTTT.

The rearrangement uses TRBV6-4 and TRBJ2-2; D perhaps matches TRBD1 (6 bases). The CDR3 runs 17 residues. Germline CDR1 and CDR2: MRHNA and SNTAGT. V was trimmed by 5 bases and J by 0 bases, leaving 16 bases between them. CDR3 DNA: TGTGCCAGCAGTCAAGCCCCCGGGACATCGAACACCGGGGAGCTGTTTTTT. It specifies CASSQAPGTSNTGELFF.

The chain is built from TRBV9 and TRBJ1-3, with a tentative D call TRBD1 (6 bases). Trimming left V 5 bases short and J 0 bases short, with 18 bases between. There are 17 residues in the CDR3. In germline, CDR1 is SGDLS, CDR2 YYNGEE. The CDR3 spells CASSREGGSYSGNTIYF. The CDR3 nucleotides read TGTGCCAGCAGTCGAGAGGGGGGCAGTTACTCTGGAAACACCATATATTTT.

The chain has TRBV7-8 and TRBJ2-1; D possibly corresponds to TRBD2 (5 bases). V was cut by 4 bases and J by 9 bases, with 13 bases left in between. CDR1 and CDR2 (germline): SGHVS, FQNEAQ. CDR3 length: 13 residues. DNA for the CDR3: TGTGCCAGCAGCTCGGGATCGAACAGTGAGCAGTTCTTC. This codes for CASSSGSNSEQFF.

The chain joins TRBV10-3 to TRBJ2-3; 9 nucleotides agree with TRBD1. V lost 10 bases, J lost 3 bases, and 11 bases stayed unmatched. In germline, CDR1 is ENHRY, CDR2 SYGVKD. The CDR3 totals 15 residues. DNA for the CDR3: TGTGCCACCCAATACGCTGGGACAGGGACAGATACGCAGTATTTT. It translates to CATQYAGTGTDTQYF.

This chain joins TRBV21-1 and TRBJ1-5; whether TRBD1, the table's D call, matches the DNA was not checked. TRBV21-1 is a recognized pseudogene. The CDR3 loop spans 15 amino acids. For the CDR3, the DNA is TGTGCCAGCAGCTTCCACAGGGGCCCCCATCAGCCCCAGCATTTT. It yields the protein CASSFHRGPHQPQHF.

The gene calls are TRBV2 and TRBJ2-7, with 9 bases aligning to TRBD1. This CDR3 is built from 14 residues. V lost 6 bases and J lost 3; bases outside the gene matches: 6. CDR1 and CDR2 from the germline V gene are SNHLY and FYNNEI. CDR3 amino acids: CASSEDRGGYEQYF. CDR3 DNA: TGTGCCAGCAGCGAGGACAGGGGAGGCTACGAGCAGTACTTC.

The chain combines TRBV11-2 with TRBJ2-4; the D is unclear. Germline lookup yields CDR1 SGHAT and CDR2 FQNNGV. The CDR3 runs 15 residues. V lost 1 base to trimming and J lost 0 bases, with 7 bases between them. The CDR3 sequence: CASSLVGLAKNIQYF. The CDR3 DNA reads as TGTGCCAGCAGCTTAGTAGGCTTAGCCAAAAACATTCAGTACTTC.

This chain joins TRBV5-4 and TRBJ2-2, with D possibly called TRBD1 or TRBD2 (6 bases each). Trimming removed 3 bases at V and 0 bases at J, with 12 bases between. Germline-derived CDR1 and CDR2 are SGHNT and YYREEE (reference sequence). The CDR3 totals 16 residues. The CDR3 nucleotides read TGTGCCAGCAGCTCCCACGGGGGCTCGAACACCGGGGAGCTGTTTTTT. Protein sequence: CASSSHGGSNTGELFF.

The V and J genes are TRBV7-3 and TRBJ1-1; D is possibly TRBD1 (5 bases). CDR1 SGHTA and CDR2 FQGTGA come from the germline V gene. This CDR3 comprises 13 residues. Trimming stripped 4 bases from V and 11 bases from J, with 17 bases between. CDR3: CASSSVGGLVAFF. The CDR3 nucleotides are TGTGCCAGCAGCTCCGTGGGGGGTTTAGTGGCTTTCTTT.